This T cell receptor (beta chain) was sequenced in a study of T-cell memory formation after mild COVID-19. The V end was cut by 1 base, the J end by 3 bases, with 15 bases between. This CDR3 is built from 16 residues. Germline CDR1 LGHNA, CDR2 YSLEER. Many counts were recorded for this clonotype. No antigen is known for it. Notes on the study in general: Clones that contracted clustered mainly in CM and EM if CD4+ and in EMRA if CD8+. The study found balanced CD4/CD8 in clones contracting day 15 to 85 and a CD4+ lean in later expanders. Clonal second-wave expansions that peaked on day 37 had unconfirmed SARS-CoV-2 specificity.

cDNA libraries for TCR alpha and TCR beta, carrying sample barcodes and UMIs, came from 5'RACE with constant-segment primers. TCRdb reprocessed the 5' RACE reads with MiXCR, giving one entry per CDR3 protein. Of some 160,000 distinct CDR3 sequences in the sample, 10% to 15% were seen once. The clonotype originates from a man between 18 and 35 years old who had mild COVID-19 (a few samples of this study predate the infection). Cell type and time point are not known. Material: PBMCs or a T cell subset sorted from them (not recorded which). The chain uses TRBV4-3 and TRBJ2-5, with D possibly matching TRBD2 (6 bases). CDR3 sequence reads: CASSQGGGAGEETQYF. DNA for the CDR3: TGCGCCAGCAGCCAAGGAGGCGGAGCGGGCGAAGAGACCCAGTACTTC.